This T cell receptor beta chain was found in a study of identifying expanded T cells in peripheral blood. CDR3 size: 17 residues. Per germline, CDR1 LNHDA and CDR2 SQIVND (reference sequence). J gave up 0 bases and V 5 bases, and 8 bases lay outside the gene matches. Details on this clone: Its antigen remains unidentified.

Profiled with immunoSEQ multiplex PCR; TCRdb holds only in-frame clones, not every one. The sample includes about 100,000 clones, roughly 88% of them seen just once. Healthy donors had no documented immune events, such as infections, while sampled. General study findings and limits: Technical replicates showed around 1.3 changed clones; around 2 weeks 15 to 20; four weeks 19. Variance in clone template counts between approximately two-week samples significantly increased with total template count across all healthy donors.

The sequencing sample was made of blood. The chain recombines TRBV19 with TRBJ2-3, with 10 bases lining up with TRBD2. This receptor was identified in a person aged 18 to 75 in good health. The CDR3 bases are TGTGCCAGTAGTCCGAGGACTAGCGGAGCTAGCACAGATACGCAGTATTTT. This codes for CASSPRTSGASTDTQYF.